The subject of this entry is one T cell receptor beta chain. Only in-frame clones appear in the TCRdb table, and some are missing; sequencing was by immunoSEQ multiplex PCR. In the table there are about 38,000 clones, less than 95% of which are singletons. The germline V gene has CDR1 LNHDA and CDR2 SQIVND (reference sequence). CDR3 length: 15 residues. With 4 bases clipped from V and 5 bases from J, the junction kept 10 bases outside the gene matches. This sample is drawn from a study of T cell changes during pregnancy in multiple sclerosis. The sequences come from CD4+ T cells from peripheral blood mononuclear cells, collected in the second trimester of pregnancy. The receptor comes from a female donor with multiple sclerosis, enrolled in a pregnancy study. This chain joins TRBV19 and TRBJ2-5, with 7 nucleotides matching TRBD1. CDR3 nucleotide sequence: TGTGCCAGTAGTAGGGACAGACAACCCTGGGAGACCCAGTACTTC. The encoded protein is CASSRDRQPWETQYF.